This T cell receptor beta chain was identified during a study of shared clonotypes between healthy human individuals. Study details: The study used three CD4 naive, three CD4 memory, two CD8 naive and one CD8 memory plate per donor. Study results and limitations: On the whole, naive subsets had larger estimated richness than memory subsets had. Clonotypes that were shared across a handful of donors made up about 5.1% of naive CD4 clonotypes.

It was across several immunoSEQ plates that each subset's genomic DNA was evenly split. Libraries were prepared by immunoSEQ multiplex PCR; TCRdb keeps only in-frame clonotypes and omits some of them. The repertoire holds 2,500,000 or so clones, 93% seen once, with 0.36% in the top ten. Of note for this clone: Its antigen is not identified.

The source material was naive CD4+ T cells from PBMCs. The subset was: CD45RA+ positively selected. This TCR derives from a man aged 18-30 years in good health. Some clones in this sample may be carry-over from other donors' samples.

The DNA of the CDR3 is TGCGCCAGCAGTGGAGGGCCAAGCTCCTACGAGCAGTACTTC. It yields the protein CASSGGPSSYEQYF. J is TRBJ2-7 and V is TRBV10-2, with a possible D match to TRBD2 (5 bases). The CDR3 consists of 14 residues. Germline CDR1 and CDR2: WSHSY and SAAADI. The germline V and J ends were trimmed by 4 bases and 0 bases, with 10 bases remaining between them.